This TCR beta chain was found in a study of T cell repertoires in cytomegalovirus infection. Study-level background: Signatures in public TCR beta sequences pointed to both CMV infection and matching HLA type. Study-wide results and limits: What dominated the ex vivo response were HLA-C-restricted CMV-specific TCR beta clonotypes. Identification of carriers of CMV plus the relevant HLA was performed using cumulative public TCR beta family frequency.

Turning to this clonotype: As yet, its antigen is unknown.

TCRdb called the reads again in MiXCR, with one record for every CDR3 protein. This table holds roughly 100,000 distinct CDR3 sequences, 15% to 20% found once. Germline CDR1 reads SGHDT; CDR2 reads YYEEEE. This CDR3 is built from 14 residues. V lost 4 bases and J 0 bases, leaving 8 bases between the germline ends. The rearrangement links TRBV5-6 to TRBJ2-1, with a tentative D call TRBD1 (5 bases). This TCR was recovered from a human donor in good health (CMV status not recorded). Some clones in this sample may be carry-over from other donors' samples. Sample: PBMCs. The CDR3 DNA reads TGTGCCAGCAGCATGGACAACTCCTACAATGAGCAGTTCTTC. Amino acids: CASSMDNSYNEQFF.